This T cell receptor beta chain was identified during a study of cytomegalovirus exposure and HLA in healthy donors. General observations from the study: Sequencing probably produced one cluster of sequence variants that were highly shared. Follow-up analysis later connected one missense variant in DCLRE1C with trimming of TCR beta V- and J-genes.

Though probably carrying unrecorded immune exposures, donors were nominally healthy at sampling. A multiplex PCR was run with 60 Vbeta primers and 13 Jbeta primers. Assay used: immunoSEQ multiplex PCR; TCRdb lists only in-frame clones, some missing. Seen here are roughly 130,000 clones, roughly 88% observed once, and the top ten hold around 1.7%. The germline gives CDR1 SGHDT, CDR2 YYEEEE. The CDR3 loop spans 16 amino acids. J gave up 10 bases and V 4 bases, and 9 bases lay outside the gene matches. In regard to this clone: As yet, its antigen is unknown.

The V call is TRBV5-6, the J call TRBJ1-6, with 12 positions matching TRBD1. This TCR was recovered from a boy aged 5-17 years in good health and CMV-seronegative. The sample consisted of PBMCs. CDR3 sequence (DNA): TGTGCCAGCAGCCCCACGGGACAGGGGGCTAGATCACCCCTCCACTTT. This encodes CASSPTGQGARSPLHF.